One and the same sample provided the 22 T cell receptor beta chains below, sequenced in a study of blood T cell repertoires in COVID-19 (dated by TCRdb to 2018 to 2021). To prepare the library, the immunoSEQ multiplex PCR assay was applied. Sourced from immuneACCESS, this table was stored by TCRdb with only in-frame sequences that have V and J called. A share of the clones is absent; for the studies checked, an unresolved V gene accounts for under half, and the remainder has no known explanation. This sample gives fewer than 70,000 clones in total; around 79% of them show up just once. The top ten clonotypes cover approximately 3% of the sample. Sequences were obtained from peripheral blood. Source of these receptors: a man aged 55 to 70 with acute or convalescent COVID-19.

This chain links TRBV7-9 with TRBJ2-5; the match to TRBD1 covers 7 bases. Germline values: CDR1 SEHNR, CDR2 FQNEAQ (reference sequence). The CDR3 has 14 amino acids. The V gene end was trimmed by 3 bases and the J gene end by 4 bases; junction bases not matched to a gene: 5. The CDR3 region is CASSFLQGPETQYF. CDR3 in DNA: TGTGCCAGCAGCTTCTTACAGGGGCCAGAGACCCAGTACTTC.

This chain joins TRBV7-2 and TRBJ1-5; the match to TRBD1 covers 7 bases. Germline values: CDR1 SGHTA, CDR2 FQGNSA. V dropped 4 bases and J dropped 7; count of bases not matched to a gene: 7. The CDR3 consists of 14 residues. In nucleotides, the CDR3 is TGTGCCAGCAGCTCCAGGGGGGCAGAACAGCCCCAGCATTTT. Its protein is CASSSRGAEQPQHF.

The chain employs TRBV5-1 and TRBJ2-2; 12 positions agree with TRBD2. Germline CDR1 is SGHRS and CDR2 is YFSETQ. With V trimmed by 4 bases and J by 1 base, 11 bases remained unmatched. There are 19 residues in the CDR3. The CDR3: CASSEPLAGGPMNTGELFF. CDR3 DNA sequence: TGCGCCAGCAGCGAACCCCTAGCGGGGGGGCCGATGAACACCGGGGAGCTGTTTTTT.

This chain joins TRBV24-1 and TRBJ2-5; 9 bases match TRBD1. CDR3 length: 15 residues. Looked up from germline, CDR1 is KGHDR and CDR2 is SFDVKD. Trimming took 6 bases from V and 3 from J; bases not matched to a gene: 7. In DNA, the CDR3 is TGTGCCACCAGTAAGCCGGGACAGGGTAAAGAGACCCAGTACTTC. This encodes CATSKPGQGKETQYF.

The rearrangement links TRBV30 to TRBJ2-3, with 8 bases aligning to TRBD2. J lost 4 bases, V lost 5 bases, and 8 bases had no gene match. Germline CDR1 and CDR2: GTSNPN and SVGIG (reference sequence). The CDR3 runs to 14 residues. DNA of the CDR3: TGTGCCTGGTCCACGGGGGGGGCGGCAGATACGCAGTATTTT. It yields the protein CAWSTGGAADTQYF.

This chain joins TRBV19 and TRBJ1-1; D unclear. There are 14 residues in the CDR3. Trimming took 6 bases from V and 2 from J, leaving 13 bases between them. CDR1 is LNHDA, CDR2 SQIVND, per germline (reference sequence). DNA for the CDR3: TGTGCCAGTAGCCTATCTTGGGCAAACACTGAAGCTTTCTTT. Protein sequence: CASSLSWANTEAFF.

In DNA, the CDR3 is TGTGCCAGTAGTATAGGAGGGGGCGGGGAGCTGTTTTTT. It specifies CASSIGGGGELFF. The chain combines TRBV19 with TRBJ2-2, with D possibly matching TRBD1 (6 bases). The V and J ends lost 1 base and 7 bases respectively, with 7 bases between them. The CDR3 is 13 residues long. Per the germline V gene, CDR1 is LNHDA and CDR2 is SQIVND (reference sequence).

The chain carries TRBV28 and TRBJ1-2, with TRBD1 as a possible D gene (6 bases). Deletions cut 2 bases from V and 4 bases from J, with 11 bases between. The CDR3 length is 14 residues. Germline values: CDR1 MDHEN, CDR2 SYDVKM. The CDR3 nucleotides read TGTGCCAGCAGTTTAGGGACACGAACCTATGGCTACACCTTC. This translates into CASSLGTRTYGYTF.

V is TRBV18 and J is TRBJ2-3; D gene unclear. Germline V CDR1 and CDR2: KGHSH, LQKENI. V gave up 6 bases and J gave up 5 bases, with 12 bases separating them. The CDR3 runs 13 residues. In nucleotides, the CDR3 is TGTGCCAGCTCCCCTAATACAGAAGATACGCAGTATTTT. Translated, it gives CASSPNTEDTQYF.

The chain is built from TRBV29-1 and TRBJ1-3; TRBD1 aligns across 8 bases. V gave up 6 bases and J gave up 3 bases; unmatched junction bases: 7. The CDR3 runs 14 residues. Germline CDR1 and CDR2: SQVTM and ANQGSEA. CDR3 in amino acids: CSVDSTGVGNTIYF. DNA for the CDR3: TGCAGCGTAGACTCGACAGGGGTTGGAAACACCATATATTTT.

V gene TRBV6-1 combines with J gene TRBJ2-4; D not certain. Germline values: CDR1 MNHNS, CDR2 SASEGT. With 5 bases removed from V and 5 bases from J, the gap between germline ends came to 10 bases. The CDR3 length is 13 residues. The CDR3 nucleotides read TGTGCCAGCAGTTATGGCCTAGAAAACATTCAGTACTTC. Amino acids: CASSYGLENIQYF.

This rearrangement joins TRBV7-2 to TRBJ1-3; possible D gene TRBD1, 5 bases. This CDR3 is built from 14 residues. CDR1 is SGHTA and CDR2 is FQGNSA in the germline V gene. Trimming removed 3 bases from V and 0 bases from J, with 6 bases in between. CDR3 sequence (DNA): TGTGCCAGCAGCTTGACAGTCTCTGGAAACACCATATATTTT. Amino acids: CASSLTVSGNTIYF.

The chain recombines TRBV6-2 or TRBV6-3 with TRBJ1-6, with a weak D call TRBD1 (5 bases). This CDR3 has 16 amino acids. CDR1 and CDR2 (germline): MNHEY, SVGEGT. V was shortened by 2 bases and J by 8 bases, with 16 bases between the two germline ends. Here the CDR3 DNA reads TGTGCCAGCAGTTACGTGCCAGGGAAAGGGGATTCACCCCTCCACTTT. It yields the protein CASSYVPGKGDSPLHF.

This clone was seen once. The rearrangement joins TRBV10-3 to TRBJ2-3; a weak D match, TRBD1 (6 bases). V shed 4 bases and J shed 5 bases, with 19 bases lying between them. Germline V gene lookup returns CDR1 ENHRY and CDR2 SYGVKD. The CDR3 covers 16 residues. The CDR3 region is CAISGKQGYERDTQYF. CDR3 nucleotides: TGTGCCATCAGTGGGAAACAGGGCTACGAAAGAGATACGCAGTATTTT.

CDR3 in DNA: TGTGCCAGCAGTGCAGCTAGTCAATGGGACAGGATAAGACAGCCCCAGCATTTT. Protein sequence: CASSAASQWDRIRQPQHF. The rearrangement uses TRBV6-1 and TRBJ1-5; 8 nucleotides line up with TRBD1. This CDR3 region has 18 residues. J was trimmed by 7 bases and V by 4 bases; bases with no gene match: 18. Germline-derived CDR1 and CDR2 are MNHNS and SASEGT.

Here the CDR3 DNA reads TGTGCCAGCAGCATGGACGTGACAAGGGAGACCCAGTACTTC. Translating it yields CASSMDVTRETQYF. V gene TRBV5-8 combines with J gene TRBJ2-5; D gene uncertain. Between the trimmed V and J ends, which lost 4 bases and 5 bases, there was a span of 15 bases. The CDR3 totals 14 residues. Germline V CDR1 and CDR2: SGHTS, YDEGEE.

This chain links TRBV28 with TRBJ2-3; possible D gene TRBD2, 5 bases. This CDR3 region has 11 residues. Germline V gene sequence: CDR1 MDHEN, CDR2 SYDVKM. The V end was cut by 4 bases, the J end by 6 bases, with 5 bases between. The DNA for the CDR3 is TGTGCCAGCAGTTGGAGGGATACGCAGTATTTT. This translates into CASSWRDTQYF.

This clone has a handful of counts. The chain links TRBV5-4 to TRBJ2-5; weak D call: TRBD2 (6 bases). The V end was cut by 6 bases, the J end by 0 bases, with 18 bases between. Germline assignment: CDR1 SGHNT and CDR2 YYREEE (reference sequence). CDR3 length equals 16 residues. The chain's CDR3 is CASTLRGGSYQETQYF. The CDR3 DNA is TGTGCCAGCACCCTACGGGGAGGCTCCTACCAAGAGACCCAGTACTTC.

This clone has only a few counts. Here the CDR3 DNA reads TGTGCCAGCAGCCCCGGGAGGTTCTCCTATGGCTACACCTTC. Translated: CASSPGRFSYGYTF. The chain is built from TRBV7-9 and TRBJ1-2; D not certain. Germline loops: CDR1 SEHNR, CDR2 FQNEAQ (reference sequence). This CDR3 is 14 amino acids long. The ends were cut back, 5 bases at V and 4 bases at J, with 14 bases in the middle.

The chain carries TRBV15 and TRBJ2-7, with TRBD2 matching over 8 bases. CDR1 LNHNV and CDR2 YYDKDF come from the germline V gene (reference sequence). Germline trimming cut 1 base from V and 2 bases from J; bases unmatched to any gene: 1. CDR3 length: 14 residues. In nucleotides, the CDR3 is TGTGCCACCAGCAGAGCGGGAGGGACCTACGAGCAGTACTTC. Encoded protein: CATSRAGGTYEQYF. The full variable domain, in which reference TRBV15 and TRBJ2-7 provide the parts outside the CDR3, is DAMVIQNPRYQVTQFGKPVTLSCSQTLNHNVMYWYQQKSSQAPKLLFHYYDKDFNNEADTPDNFQSRRPNTSFCFLDIRSPGLGDTAMYLCATSRAGGTYEQYFGPGTRLTVT.

V usage is TRBV7-3 and J usage is TRBJ1-2; the D is unclear. The CDR3 contains 13 residues. Germline-derived CDR1 and CDR2 are SGHTA and FQGTGA. Trimming shortened V by 2 bases and J by 5 bases, and 9 bases separated the two germline ends. The CDR3 DNA sequence: TGTGCCAGCAGCTTAGAACGCGGGTATGGCTACACCTTC. Amino acid sequence: CASSLERGYGYTF.

The CDR3 region is CASSTGQGVSYEQYF. In nucleotides, the CDR3 is TGTGCCAGCTCAACGGGACAGGGGGTTTCCTACGAGCAGTACTTC. The J gene is TRBJ2-7, the V gene TRBV18, with 11 positions matching TRBD1. Trimming removed 5 bases from V and 1 base from J; junction bases left unmatched: 4. The CDR3 runs 15 residues. Germline V CDR1 and CDR2: KGHSH, LQKENI.